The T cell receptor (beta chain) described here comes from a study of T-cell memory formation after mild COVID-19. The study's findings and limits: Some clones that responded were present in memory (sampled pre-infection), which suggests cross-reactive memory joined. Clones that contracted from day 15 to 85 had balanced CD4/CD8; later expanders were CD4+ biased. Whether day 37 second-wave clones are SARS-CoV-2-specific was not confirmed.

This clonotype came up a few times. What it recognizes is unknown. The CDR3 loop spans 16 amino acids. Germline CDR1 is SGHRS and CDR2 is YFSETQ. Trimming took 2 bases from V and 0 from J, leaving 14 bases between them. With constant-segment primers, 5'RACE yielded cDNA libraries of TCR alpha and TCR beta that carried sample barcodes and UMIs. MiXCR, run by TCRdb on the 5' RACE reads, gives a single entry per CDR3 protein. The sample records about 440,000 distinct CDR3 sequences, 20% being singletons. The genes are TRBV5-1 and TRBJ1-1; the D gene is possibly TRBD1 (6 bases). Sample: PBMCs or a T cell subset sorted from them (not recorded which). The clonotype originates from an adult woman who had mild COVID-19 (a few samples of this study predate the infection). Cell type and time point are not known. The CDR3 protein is CASSLGRGAMNTEAFF. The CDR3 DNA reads TGCGCCAGCAGCTTAGGGAGGGGGGCCATGAACACTGAAGCTTTCTTT. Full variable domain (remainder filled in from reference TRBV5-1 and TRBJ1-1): KAGVTQTPRYLIKTRGQQVTLSCSPISGHRSVSWYQQTPGQGLQFLFEYFSETQRNKGNFPGRFSGRQFSNSRSEMNVSTLELGDSALYLCASSLGRGAMNTEAFFGQGTRLTVV.